Presented here are 15 T cell receptor beta chains from one specimen sequenced in a study of response to subunit inactivated influenza vaccine. In TCRdb, the RT-PCR reads were re-called with MiXCR into one record per CDR3 protein. The sample yields 300,000 to 350,000 distinct CDR3 sequences, 22% seen once. Here the sequenced sample was PBMCs from blood, taken around 22 months after vaccination. These receptors came from a man aged 50 to 69 who received an inactivated influenza vaccine.

This clonotype was counted only a few times. This chain links TRBV29-1 with TRBJ1-1; D uncertain. This CDR3 spans 15 amino acids. The V and J ends lost 5 bases and 1 base respectively, with 17 bases between them. CDR1 is SQVTM, CDR2 ANQGSEA, per germline. This CDR3 reads CSVILLRLENTEAFF. DNA for the CDR3: TGCAGCGTTATCCTTCTTAGACTGGAGAACACTGAAGCTTTCTTT.

A few counts support this clonotype. The CDR3 DNA is TGTGCCAGCAGCCCGGGACAGCCGAACACTGAAGCTTTCTTT. Translated, it gives CASSPGQPNTEAFF. The genes are TRBV11-2 and TRBJ1-1; 7 bases line up with TRBD1. V lost 5 bases and J lost 1; bases outside the gene matches: 4. The CDR3 consists of 14 residues. Germline CDR1 is SGHAT and CDR2 is FQNNGV. The whole variable domain, filled in from reference TRBV11-2 and TRBJ1-1, reads EAGVAQSPRYKIIEKRQSVAFWCNPISGHATLYWYQQILGQGPKLLIQFQNNGVVDDSQLPKDRFSAERLKGVDSTLKIQPAKLEDSAVYLCASSPGQPNTEAFFGQGTRLTVV.

The V gene is TRBV7-2, the J gene TRBJ1-1, with D perhaps matching TRBD1 (5 bases). The V gene's germline CDR1 is SGHTA and CDR2 FQGNSA. This CDR3 contains 16 residues. Trimming stripped 5 bases from V and 1 base from J, with 17 bases between. CDR3 bases: TGTGCCAGCAGCCTCAAGCCGCGGGGGACGAACACTGAAGCTTTCTTT. Translated: CASSLKPRGTNTEAFF. The whole variable domain, filled in from reference TRBV7-2 and TRBJ1-1, reads GAGVSQSPSNKVTEKGKDVELRCDPISGHTALYWYRQSLGQGLEFLIYFQGNSAPDKSGLPSDRFSAERTGGSVSTLTIQRTQQEDSAVYLCASSLKPRGTNTEAFFGQGTRLTVV.

The chain links TRBV20-1 to TRBJ2-1; no definite D call. There are 14 residues in the CDR3. Trimming pared 5 bases from V and 0 bases from J, leaving 11 bases between. Germline V lookup: CDR1 DFQATT, CDR2 SNEGSKA (reference sequence). The chain's CDR3 is CSADDTTSYNEQFF. The CDR3 DNA sequence: TGCAGTGCTGACGACACAACCTCCTACAATGAGCAGTTCTTC.

This clonotype was observed a few times. This chain connects TRBV20-1 to TRBJ1-2; no reliable D call. This CDR3 is built from 14 residues. Per germline, CDR1 DFQATT and CDR2 SNEGSKA (reference sequence). V lost 8 bases to trimming and J lost 0 bases, with 16 bases between them. The CDR3 coding sequence is TGCAGTACACCGCCGGAGGTCTCTAACTATGGCTACACCTTC. This translates into CSTPPEVSNYGYTF.

This clonotype was seen a handful of times. This chain's CDR3 is CASSSDRANTEAFF. The CDR3 bases are TGCGCCAGCAGCTCGGACAGGGCGAACACTGAAGCTTTCTTT. V usage is TRBV5-1 and J usage is TRBJ1-1; the match to TRBD1 covers 8 bases. This CDR3 contains 14 residues. The trim removed 3 bases at V and 1 base at J, leaving 2 bases unmatched. Germline CDR1 SGHRS, CDR2 YFSETQ.

The chain joins TRBV20-1 to TRBJ2-3, with 8 nucleotides matching TRBD2. V lost 6 bases to trimming and J lost 2 bases; unmatched junction nucleotides: 13. There are 16 residues in the CDR3. Germline lookup yields CDR1 DFQATT and CDR2 SNEGSKA (reference sequence). In DNA form, the CDR3 reads TGCAGTGCCAACGGACAAGCGGGGGCGGCCACAGATACGCAGTATTTT. It is translated as CSANGQAGAATDTQYF.

This clonotype was seen more than once but under ten times. The chain links TRBV5-5 to TRBJ2-2, with a weak D call TRBD2 (6 bases). This CDR3 has 14 amino acids. V was shortened by 3 bases and J by 5 bases, with 11 bases between the two germline ends. Germline lookup yields CDR1 SGHKS and CDR2 YYEKEE (reference sequence). CDR3 protein: CASSSSGGTGELFF. Written as DNA, the CDR3 is TGTGCCAGCAGCTCCTCCGGGGGAACCGGGGAGCTGTTTTTT.

This chain connects TRBV29-1 to TRBJ2-4; D possibly corresponds to TRBD1 (6 bases). Between the trimmed V and J ends, which lost 7 bases and 3 bases, there was a span of 13 bases. The CDR3 has 13 residues. The germline CDR1 and CDR2 sequences are SQVTM and ANQGSEA. As DNA, the CDR3 is TGCAGCGCAGGGGATGGGGGCAAAAACATTCAGTACTTC. Amino acids: CSAGDGGKNIQYF.

V and J are TRBV6-6 and TRBJ1-5; D call uncertain. Per the germline V gene, CDR1 is MNHNY and CDR2 is SVGAGI (reference sequence). The CDR3 runs to 13 residues. V was clipped by 6 bases and J by 0 bases, with 6 bases between them. CDR3 sequence reads: CASRQNSNQPQHF. Here the CDR3 DNA reads TGTGCCAGCAGACAAAATAGCAATCAGCCCCAGCATTTT.

In its sample, this clonotype was seen a few times. This rearrangement joins TRBV20-1 to TRBJ2-7, with D perhaps TRBD1 (5 bases). The CDR3 is 12 residues long. Germline values: CDR1 DFQATT, CDR2 SNEGSKA (reference sequence). V lost 1 base, J lost 1 base, and 5 bases lay in between. The CDR3 nucleotides are TGCAGTGCTAGAGGACAGTCCTACGAGCAGTACTTC. It yields the protein CSARGQSYEQYF.

The CDR3 nucleotides are TGTGCCAGCAGTTTGAAAGGGGGCCTCCAAGAGACCCAGTACTTC. Amino acids: CASSLKGGLQETQYF. This rearrangement joins TRBV12-3 or TRBV12-4 to TRBJ2-5; 7 nucleotides match TRBD1. Losses at the gene ends were 3 bases for V and 1 base for J; bases not matched to a gene: 5. The CDR3 runs 15 residues.

This chain links TRBV3-1 with TRBJ2-6; maybe TRBD1 (6 bases). V was cut by 5 bases and J by 2 bases, with 13 bases left in between. This CDR3 comprises 16 residues. Germline CDR1 is LGHDT and CDR2 is YNNKEL (reference sequence). For the CDR3, the DNA is TGTGCCAGCAGCTCAGTAGGGGGAGCTGGGGCCAACGTCCTGACTTTC. Its translation is CASSSVGGAGANVLTF.

V and J are TRBV6-1 and TRBJ1-3; D may be TRBD1 (5 bases). The germline V gene has CDR1 MNHNS and CDR2 SASEGT. The CDR3 runs 14 residues. V shed 4 bases and J shed 4 bases, with 11 bases lying between them. The CDR3 DNA follows: TGTGCCAGCAGTGCGTTGGGGGACGGAAACACCATATATTTT. It is translated as CASSALGDGNTIYF.

The J gene is TRBJ2-1, the V gene TRBV20-1, with a tentative D call TRBD2 (6 bases). CDR1 is DFQATT and CDR2 is SNEGSKA in the germline V gene (reference sequence). The V gene lost 4 bases and the J gene lost 3 bases, with 7 bases spanning the gap. The CDR3 runs 12 residues. In DNA form, the CDR3 reads TGCAGTGCTAAGCGGGTCTACAATGAGCAGTTCTTC. Translated: CSAKRVYNEQFF.